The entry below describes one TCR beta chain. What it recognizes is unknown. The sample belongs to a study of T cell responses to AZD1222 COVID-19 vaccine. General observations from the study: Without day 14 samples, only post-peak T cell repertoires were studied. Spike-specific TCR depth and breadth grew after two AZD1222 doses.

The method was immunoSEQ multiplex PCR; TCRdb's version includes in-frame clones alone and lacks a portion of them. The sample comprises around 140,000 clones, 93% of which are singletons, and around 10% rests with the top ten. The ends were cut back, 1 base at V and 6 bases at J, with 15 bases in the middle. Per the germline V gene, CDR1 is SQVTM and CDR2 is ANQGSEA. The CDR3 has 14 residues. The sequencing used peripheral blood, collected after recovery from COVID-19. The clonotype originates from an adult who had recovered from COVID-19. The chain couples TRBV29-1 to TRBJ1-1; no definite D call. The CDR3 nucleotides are TGCAGCGTTGAAGCAACAGAGAAGCACCCTGAAGCTTTCTTT. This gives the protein CSVEATEKHPEAFF.